This T cell receptor beta chain emerged from a study of identical twins. Regarding the study as a whole: Excess sharing by twins proved weaker in beta out-of-frame sequences.

In the case of this clonotype: As yet, its antigen is unknown.

The CDR3 spans 12 residues. V gave up 3 bases and J gave up 9 bases, with 9 bases separating them. The germline CDR1 and CDR2 sequences are WSHSY and SAAADI. TCRdb reprocessed the 5' RACE reads with MiXCR, giving one entry per CDR3 protein. The sample holds nearly 900,000 distinct CDR3 sequences; 10% to 15% are singletons and the top ten take about 1.6%. The data also belong to a second study, concerning yellow fever vaccine responses in identical twins.

This TCR was sampled from a woman under 30 in good health. The sequenced material came from PBMCs. V and J are TRBV10-2 and TRBJ1-5; possible D gene TRBD1, 5 bases. The CDR3 protein is CASSEPQGPQHF. The DNA for the CDR3 is TGCGCCAGCAGTGAACCGCAGGGGCCCCAGCATTTT.